The 22 T cell receptor beta chains below come from one sample, sequenced in a study of OX40 agonist ivuxolimab in advanced cancers. Using immunoSEQ multiplex PCR, the repertoire was profiled, and TCRdb retains in-frame clones only, with some absent. The table has about 58,000 clones, roughly nine tenths seen once. The sequencing used CD4+ or CD8+ T cells sorted from blood, collected in a trial of the OX40 agonist ivuxolimab. Receptors were obtained from an adult with an advanced solid tumor such as melanoma, head and neck, liver or kidney cancer.

The chain's CDR3 is CASSWETKAYEQFF. The DNA for the CDR3 is TGCGCCAGCAGCTGGGAGACTAAGGCGTATGAGCAGTTCTTC. The chain is built from TRBV5-1 and TRBJ2-1, with D possibly TRBD2 on 5 matching bases. Trimming stripped 3 bases from V and 8 bases from J, with 15 bases between. The CDR3 length is 14 residues. In germline, CDR1 is SGHRS, CDR2 YFSETQ.

The rearrangement uses TRBV7-6 and TRBJ2-3, with 9 bases that match TRBD2. There are 17 residues in the CDR3. CDR1 and CDR2 from the germline V gene are SGHVS and FNYEAQ. J lost 2 bases, V lost 0 bases, and 6 bases had no gene match. CDR3 amino acids: CASSLAPVAGDTDTQYF. In DNA, the CDR3 is TGTGCCAGCAGCTTAGCGCCGGTAGCGGGAGACACAGATACGCAGTATTTT.

The genes are TRBV7-9 and TRBJ2-7; D is perhaps TRBD1 (6 bases). Germline CDR1 SEHNR, CDR2 FQNEAQ (reference sequence). This CDR3 is built from 14 residues. V shed 8 bases and J shed 5 bases, with 19 bases lying between them. The CDR3 spells CASEGMQGTHEQYF. The DNA for the CDR3 is TGTGCCAGCGAGGGGATGCAGGGGACCCACGAGCAGTACTTC.

The chain uses TRBV29-1 and TRBJ2-3; no firm D call. This CDR3 spans 11 amino acids. Trimming removed 7 bases at V and 5 bases at J, with 10 bases between. Germline values: CDR1 SQVTM, CDR2 ANQGSEA. CDR3: CSASILDTQYF. CDR3 sequence (DNA): TGCAGCGCATCTATTTTAGATACGCAGTATTTT.

Points on this clone: At one end, the junction sequence differs from germline, possibly due to a read error. Other DNA sequences in the same sample also yield this CDR3. The V and J genes are TRBV5-6 and TRBJ2-5; TRBD1 matches 8 bases. CDR1 and CDR2 (germline): SGHDT, YYEEEE. The CDR3 is 13 residues long. In DNA form, the CDR3 reads TGTGCCAGCAGCATCGACAGGGGAGTTCCCCAATACTTC. Encoded protein: CASSIDRGVPQYF.

V gene TRBV19 combines with J gene TRBJ2-3, with 10 bases matching TRBD2. CDR1 and CDR2 from the germline V gene are LNHDA and SQIVND (reference sequence). V was pared by 6 bases and J by 4 bases, with 7 bases of the junction left unmatched. This CDR3 comprises 15 residues. CDR3 loop: CASSDSGRGADTQYF. DNA of the CDR3: TGTGCCAGTAGCGACAGCGGGAGGGGCGCAGATACGCAGTATTTT.

The rearrangement joins TRBV7-9 to TRBJ2-3, with D perhaps given as TRBD1 or TRBD2 (5 bases each). The CDR3 extends over 16 amino acids. Per the germline V gene, CDR1 is SEHNR and CDR2 is FQNEAQ (reference sequence). The ends were cut back, 2 bases at V and 4 bases at J, with 16 bases in the middle. CDR3 sequence: CASSLPRGPGADTQYF. The CDR3 DNA follows: TGTGCCAGCAGCTTACCCCGGGGACCAGGAGCAGATACGCAGTATTTT.

This CDR3 is CAISPGTSAYEQYF. Here the CDR3 DNA reads TGTGCCATCAGCCCCGGGACTAGCGCTTACGAGCAGTACTTC. V is TRBV10-3 and J is TRBJ2-7, with 10 bases lining up with TRBD2. V shed 6 bases, J shed 4 bases, and the junction held 6 bases outside the gene matches. Germline V gene lookup returns CDR1 ENHRY and CDR2 SYGVKD. The CDR3 runs 14 residues.

Written as DNA, the CDR3 is TGTGCCAGCAGTTTCTGGACAACGAACACCGGGGAGCTGTTTTTT. As protein: CASSFWTTNTGELFF. The rearrangement joins TRBV28 to TRBJ2-2, with a tentative D call TRBD1 (5 bases). V was shortened by 3 bases and J by 0 bases, with 8 bases between the two germline ends. In germline, CDR1 is MDHEN, CDR2 SYDVKM. This CDR3 has 15 amino acids.

This chain links TRBV11-2 with TRBJ2-1; D is unclear. Germline V gene sequence: CDR1 SGHAT, CDR2 FQNNGV. V was clipped by 3 bases and J by 15 bases, with 12 bases between them. This CDR3 comprises 11 residues. The CDR3 loop is CASSFGRVGFF. CDR3 bases: TGTGCCAGCAGCTTCGGCAGAGTGGGGTTCTTC.

This clone came up once. The chain joins TRBV27 to TRBJ2-3; 14 nucleotides agree with TRBD2. Germline V CDR1 and CDR2: MNHEY, SMNVEV (reference sequence). V dropped 5 bases and J dropped 6; count of bases not matched to a gene: 10. CDR3 length: 17 residues. The CDR3 region is CASSPGLAGVRFDTQYF. The CDR3 bases are TGTGCCAGCAGTCCGGGACTAGCGGGAGTGAGGTTTGATACGCAGTATTTT.

The rearrangement joins TRBV5-6 to TRBJ1-5, with 8 bases aligning to TRBD1. This CDR3 spans 14 amino acids. V was pared by 4 bases and J by 10 bases, with 10 bases of the junction left unmatched. Germline V lookup: CDR1 SGHDT, CDR2 YYEEEE. The CDR3 reads CASSMGQATLPQHF. The CDR3 bases are TGTGCCAGCAGCATGGGACAGGCGACTTTACCCCAGCATTTT.

The chain couples TRBV7-9 to TRBJ1-1; D might be TRBD1 (5 bases). Germline V gives CDR1 SEHNR, CDR2 FQNEAQ (reference sequence). The CDR3 is made up of 16 amino acids. V was shortened by 3 bases and J by 3 bases, with 17 bases between the two germline ends. In DNA, the CDR3 is TGTGCCAGCAGCTTGCCCGTACTTGGGGGAGACACTGAAGCTTTCTTT. Protein product: CASSLPVLGGDTEAFF. The full variable domain, completed using reference TRBV7-9 and TRBJ1-1, is DTGVSQNPRHKITKRGQNVTFRCDPISEHNRLYWYRQTLGQGPEFLTYFQNEAQLEKSRLLSDRFSAERPKGSFSTLEIQRTEQGDSAMYLCASSLPVLGGDTEAFFGQGTRLTVV.

This clone was recorded only once. V gene TRBV7-2 combines with J gene TRBJ2-5, with a possible D match to TRBD2 (6 bases). The V gene lost 4 bases and the J gene lost 5 bases, with 14 bases spanning the gap. Germline-derived CDR1 and CDR2 are SGHTA and FQGNSA. The CDR3 loop spans 14 amino acids. Here the CDR3 DNA reads TGTGCCAGCAGCTCGATGGGGACTTGGGAGACCCAGTACTTC. It translates to CASSSMGTWETQYF.

This chain joins TRBV18 and TRBJ2-3; 11 bases are shared with TRBD2. The CDR3 spans 17 residues. Germline V lookup: CDR1 KGHSH, CDR2 LQKENI. The V segment lost 4 bases and the J segment 6 bases; nucleotides outside the gene matches: 12. In DNA form, the CDR3 reads TGTGCCAGCTCACAAATGCCCACTAGCGGGAGTGAGGATACGCAGTATTTT. This encodes CASSQMPTSGSEDTQYF.

The chain links TRBV27 to TRBJ2-5, with 9 bases lining up with TRBD2. After removal of 8 bases from V and 3 bases from J, the junction contained 4 bases not matched to a gene. The CDR3 is 13 amino acids. The germline CDR1 and CDR2 sequences are MNHEY and SMNVEV (reference sequence). CDR3 coding DNA: TGTGCCAGCTCTAGCGGGATCGAAGAGACCCAGTACTTC. This codes for CASSSGIEETQYF.

V gene TRBV2 combines with J gene TRBJ1-3; 9 nucleotides align to TRBD1. Trimming took 7 bases from V and 2 from J; bases not matched to a gene: 6. The CDR3 extends over 15 amino acids. CDR1 and CDR2 from the germline V gene are SNHLY and FYNNEI. CDR3 region: CASKAYRGPGNTIYF. The CDR3 nucleotides read TGTGCCAGCAAGGCCTACAGGGGGCCTGGAAACACCATATATTTT.

The chain recombines TRBV19 with TRBJ1-1, with 12 bases matching TRBD1. This CDR3 is built from 15 residues. Germline CDR1 LNHDA, CDR2 SQIVND (reference sequence). The ends lost 3 bases at V and 5 bases at J; junction bases unmatched: 4. Written as DNA, the CDR3 is TGTGCCAGTAGTATCGGGACAGGGGGCGCGACTGAAGCTTTCTTT. This translates into CASSIGTGGATEAFF.

The chain links TRBV6-1 to TRBJ2-1; D remains unclear. CDR3 length: 12 amino acids. CDR1 and CDR2 from the germline V gene are MNHNS and SASEGT. Deletions cut 0 bases from V and 10 bases from J, with 7 bases between. This CDR3 is CASSEALGEQFF. CDR3 in DNA: TGTGCCAGCAGTGAAGCGCTCGGGGAGCAGTTCTTC.

J is TRBJ2-3 and V is TRBV9, with 8 bases matching TRBD1. V lost 3 bases, J lost 4 bases, and 7 bases stayed unmatched. This CDR3 has 15 amino acids. From germline, CDR1 is SGDLS and CDR2 YYNGEE. The chain's CDR3 is CASSERQGSSDTQYF. The CDR3 nucleotides are TGTGCCAGCAGCGAGAGACAGGGGTCGTCAGATACGCAGTATTTT.

The rearrangement joins TRBV5-1 to TRBJ1-3; D call uncertain. CDR1 SGHRS and CDR2 YFSETQ come from the germline V gene. CDR3 length equals 14 residues. V lost 6 bases and J 11 bases, leaving 21 bases between the germline ends. The CDR3 loop is CASNSPSDPGAIYF. CDR3 nucleotides: TGCGCCAGCAACTCCCCCTCGGACCCCGGGGCCATATATTTT.

This rearrangement joins TRBV9 to TRBJ2-5; D possibly corresponds to TRBD2 (6 bases). Germline V lookup: CDR1 SGDLS, CDR2 YYNGEE. There are 15 residues in the CDR3. V was clipped by 0 bases and J by 5 bases, with 14 bases between them. CDR3 DNA sequence: TGTGCCAGCAGCGTAGCGGGAGCGGGCGGGGAGACCCAGTACTTC. It is translated as CASSVAGAGGETQYF.